A single sample gave rise to the 30 T cell receptor beta chains below, sequenced in a study of CD8 T cells in ankylosing spondylitis. TCRdb reanalysed the 5' RACE reads using MiXCR and keeps one entry per CDR3 protein. The sample consists of approximately 240,000 distinct CDR3 sequences, more than 9% of them appearing once. The sequenced sample consisted of blood, either unsorted or a sorted T cell fraction (not recorded which). Every receptor here comes from a male donor with ankylosing spondylitis or in good health (not recorded which).

This clonotype has a count of ten or more. This chain links TRBV20-1 with TRBJ2-5; D is uncertain. Germline V lookup: CDR1 DFQATT, CDR2 SNEGSKA (reference sequence). Between the trimmed V and J ends, which lost 8 bases and 4 bases, there was a span of 11 bases. The CDR3 totals 11 residues. As DNA, the CDR3 is TGCAGTTCCTCCGGTGCAGAGACCCAGTACTTC. It encodes CSSSGAETQYF.

This clonotype has at least ten counts. This chain connects TRBV5-1 to TRBJ2-3; possible D gene TRBD2, 5 bases. From germline, CDR1 is SGHRS and CDR2 YFSETQ. Trimming stripped 0 bases from V and 1 base from J, with 6 bases between. This CDR3 has 14 residues. This CDR3 reads CASSLGSGTDTQYF. DNA for the CDR3: TGCGCCAGCAGCTTGGGTAGCGGCACAGATACGCAGTATTTT.

This clonotype has ten or more counts. The DNA for the CDR3 is TGCAGTGCTAGTCTAGCGGGAGCAGATACGCAGTATTTT. Translation: CSASLAGADTQYF. The chain carries TRBV20-1 and TRBJ2-3, with 10 positions matching TRBD2. The CDR3 has 13 amino acids. V shed 3 bases and J 4 bases; nucleotides not matched to a gene: 1. The germline CDR1 and CDR2 sequences are DFQATT and SNEGSKA (reference sequence).

This clonotype was seen many times. The V gene is TRBV2, the J gene TRBJ2-4; D unclear. Germline V gene lookup returns CDR1 SNHLY and CDR2 FYNNEI. The CDR3 consists of 15 residues. The V end was cut by 7 bases, the J end by 1 base, with 14 bases between. The CDR3 sequence is CASILDSGAKNIQYF. The CDR3 DNA reads as TGTGCCAGCATCCTAGATAGTGGGGCCAAAAACATTCAGTACTTC.

This clonotype came up many times. The genes are TRBV7-8 and TRBJ1-5; perhaps TRBD1 as D (6 bases). The germline CDR1 and CDR2 sequences are SGHVS and FQNEAQ. The V end was cut by 0 bases, the J end by 2 bases, with 11 bases between. This CDR3 spans 16 amino acids. The CDR3 nucleotides read TGTGCCAGCAGCTTAGCCCCCAGGGGAGGCAATCAGCCCCAGCATTTT. It specifies CASSLAPRGGNQPQHF.

This clonotype was recorded many times. The chain links TRBV12-3 or TRBV12-4 to TRBJ2-2; TRBD2 might be the D (5 bases). Deletions cut 3 bases from V and 6 bases from J, with 11 bases between. This CDR3 has 14 amino acids. The CDR3 DNA reads TGTGCCAGCAGTTTGAGGGTTGTTTCCGGGGAGCTGTTTTTT. It codes for CASSLRVVSGELFF.

Ten or more counts support this clonotype. CDR3 amino acids: CASSRPSGLSSYEQYF. The CDR3 nucleotides read TGTGCCAGCAGCCGACCGAGCGGCCTAAGCTCCTACGAGCAGTACTTC. J is TRBJ2-7 and V is TRBV6-1, with D possibly TRBD2 on 5 matching bases. The V gene lost 6 bases and the J gene lost 0 bases, with 18 bases spanning the gap. The CDR3 totals 16 residues. Per the germline V gene, CDR1 is MNHNS and CDR2 is SASEGT.

Of note for this clonotype: A read error may be the cause here, since a much bigger clone is one base away. This chain uses TRBV21-1 with TRBJ2-1; the table's D call TRBD2 went unverified against the DNA. TRBV21-1 is shown as a pseudogene. The length of the CDR3 is 16 residues. Here the CDR3 DNA reads TGTGCCTGCAGCAAACGGACTGGGAGCTCCTACAATGAGCAGTTCTTC. Translating it yields CACSKRTGSSYNEQFF.

This clonotype was counted ten times or more. The genes are TRBV6-5 and TRBJ1-5, with D maybe TRBD1 (5 bases). The germline CDR1 and CDR2 sequences are MNHEY and SVGAGI. Trimming took 4 bases from V and 2 from J, leaving 12 bases between them. The CDR3 loop spans 15 amino acids. The CDR3 is CASSWGGDGNQPQHF. CDR3 coding DNA: TGTGCCAGCAGTTGGGGGGGGGACGGCAATCAGCCCCAGCATTTT.

This clonotype was recorded at least ten times. J is TRBJ2-2 and V is TRBV5-4; TRBD1 aligns across 9 bases. This CDR3 contains 14 residues. J lost 6 bases, V lost 2 bases, and 2 bases had no gene match. In germline, CDR1 is SGHNT, CDR2 YYREEE (reference sequence). The CDR3 sequence is CASSLQGASGELFF. The DNA for the CDR3 is TGTGCCAGCAGCTTACAGGGGGCTTCCGGGGAGCTGTTTTTT. The variable domain in full, with the rest retrieved from reference TRBV5-4 and TRBJ2-2, is ETGVTQSPTHLIKTRGQQVTLRCSSQSGHNTVSWYQQALGQGPQFIFQYYREEENGRGNFPPRFSGLQFPNYSSELNVNALELDDSALYLCASSLQGASGELFFGEGSRLTVL.

This clonotype appeared many times. The chain has TRBV20-1 and TRBJ1-2; unclear D gene. This CDR3 contains 14 residues. Germline-derived CDR1 and CDR2 are DFQATT and SNEGSKA (reference sequence). Trimming pared 5 bases from V and 0 bases from J, leaving 13 bases between. CDR3 sequence: CSAAGPHSNYGYTF. In DNA form, the CDR3 reads TGCAGTGCTGCCGGGCCTCACTCTAACTATGGCTACACCTTC.

In this sample, this clonotype turned up many times. This chain uses TRBV4-1 with TRBJ1-6; a possible D gene is TRBD1 (5 bases). The CDR3 length is 15 residues. CDR1 and CDR2 from the germline V gene are MGHRA and YSYEKL. With 2 bases removed from V and 7 bases from J, the gap between germline ends came to 12 bases. The CDR3 nucleotides read TGCGCCAGCAGCCAACCCCCGGCAGGGAATTCACCCCTCCACTTT. Amino acids: CASSQPPAGNSPLHF.

This clonotype has at least ten counts. The J gene is TRBJ2-3, the V gene TRBV20-1; 7 bases agree with TRBD2. This CDR3 is built from 16 residues. V lost 5 bases, J lost 1 base, and 12 bases stayed unmatched. The germline CDR1 and CDR2 sequences are DFQATT and SNEGSKA (reference sequence). CDR3 sequence reads: CSAFPPSGLRTDTQYF. Written as DNA, the CDR3 is TGCAGTGCTTTCCCACCTTCGGGACTACGCACAGATACGCAGTATTTT.

The table lists this clonotype with many counts. The rearrangement joins TRBV11-2 to TRBJ1-2; D is unclear. CDR3 size: 14 residues. V shed 5 bases and J shed 4 bases, with 14 bases lying between them. CDR1 is SGHAT, CDR2 FQNNGV, per germline. The chain's CDR3 is CASSPGLEAYGYTF. For the CDR3, the DNA is TGTGCCAGCAGCCCAGGCCTAGAAGCCTATGGCTACACCTTC.

There are many counts of this clonotype. This chain links TRBV5-1 with TRBJ2-3; 7 bases align to TRBD2. With V trimmed by 4 bases and J by 6 bases, 11 bases remained unmatched. CDR1 and CDR2 from the germline V gene are SGHRS and YFSETQ. The CDR3 loop spans 15 amino acids. The CDR3 loop is CASSRFREGSDTQYF. DNA of the CDR3: TGCGCCAGCAGCCGATTCAGGGAGGGCTCTGATACGCAGTATTTT.

This clonotype was seen many times. The rearrangement uses TRBV12-3 or TRBV12-4 and TRBJ2-5, with D possibly TRBD2 on 6 matching bases. This CDR3 has 14 amino acids. Trimming took off 7 bases at V and 5 bases at J, with 17 bases between the two ends. The CDR3 DNA reads as TGTGCCAGCACCGACGGACTATCCCGGGAGACCCAGTACTTC. This gives the protein CASTDGLSRETQYF.

In its sample, this clonotype was seen many times. CDR3 DNA sequence: TGCAGTGCTAGAAGGTTGGGACAGGGAGAAAATGAGCAGTTCTTC. It codes for CSARRLGQGENEQFF. This chain links TRBV20-1 with TRBJ2-1; TRBD1 matches 9 bases. The length of the CDR3 is 15 residues. V trimming: 2 bases; J trimming: 7 bases; junction bases outside the gene matches: 9. Germline V CDR1 and CDR2: DFQATT, SNEGSKA (reference sequence).

The gene calls are TRBV27 and TRBJ2-7, with D tentatively TRBD1 (6 bases). CDR3 length: 14 residues. V shed 5 bases and J shed 0 bases, with 11 bases lying between them. Germline CDR1 MNHEY, CDR2 SMNVEV (reference sequence). CDR3 loop: CASSIGQISYEQYF. CDR3 nucleotides: TGTGCCAGCAGTATCGGACAGATCTCCTACGAGCAGTACTTC.

This clonotype was counted at least ten times. This sequence joins TRBV6-5 and TRBJ1-1; 8 nucleotides match TRBD1. CDR1 is MNHEY, CDR2 SVGAGI, per germline. The CDR3 sequence is 18 residues long. J lost 0 bases, V lost 0 bases, and 9 bases had no gene match. The CDR3 protein is CASSYSPGGPLMNTEAFF. The CDR3 bases are TGTGCCAGCAGTTACTCCCCAGGGGGCCCTCTTATGAACACTGAAGCTTTCTTT.

This clonotype was detected ten times or more. The chain combines TRBV27 with TRBJ1-5; tentative D call: TRBD1 (5 bases). Per the germline V gene, CDR1 is MNHEY and CDR2 is SMNVEV (reference sequence). The CDR3 consists of 16 residues. The ends were cut back, 4 bases at V and 0 bases at J, with 13 bases in the middle. The CDR3 DNA reads TGTGCCAGCAGTTCCGTGGGGGGGTATAGCAATCAGCCCCAGCATTTT. Its protein product is CASSSVGGYSNQPQHF.

At least ten counts were recorded for this clonotype. The CDR3 is CSVDNRNTEAFF. The CDR3 DNA reads TGCAGCGTTGATAACAGAAACACTGAAGCTTTCTTT. The chain has TRBV29-1 and TRBJ1-1; D ambiguous. The CDR3 is 12 residues long. Between the trimmed V and J ends, which lost 3 bases and 2 bases, there was a span of 7 bases. Germline V CDR1 and CDR2: SQVTM, ANQGSEA. The whole variable domain, filled in from reference TRBV29-1 and TRBJ1-1, reads SAVISQKPSRDICQRGTSLTIQCQVDSQVTMMFWYRQQPGQSLTLIATANQGSEATYESGFVIDKFPISRPNLTFSTLTVSNMSPEDSSIYLCSVDNRNTEAFFGQGTRLTVV.

This clonotype has only a few counts. A much more abundant neighbour one base away suggests this may be a read error. V and J are TRBV12-3 or TRBV12-4 and TRBJ1-6; 9 positions match TRBD1. This CDR3 contains 14 residues. The CDR3 DNA follows: TGTGCCAGCAGTCTGACAGGGGGGAATTCACCCCCCCACTTT. Translating it yields CASSLTGGNSPPHF.

At least ten counts were recorded for this clonotype. This chain links TRBV6-5 with TRBJ1-5; 8 bases line up with TRBD1. Germline loops: CDR1 MNHEY, CDR2 SVGAGI. CDR3 length: 15 amino acids. V lost 1 base, J lost 7 bases, and 6 bases stayed unmatched. The CDR3 region has the DNA TGTGCCAGCAGTTACTTCGAGACAGGGGACCAGCCCCAGCATTTT. As protein: CASSYFETGDQPQHF.

Ten or more counts support this clonotype. The rearrangement uses TRBV6-6 and TRBJ1-4, with no clear D. Germline CDR1 reads MNHNY; CDR2 reads SVGAGI (reference sequence). Trimming cost V 5 bases and J 14 bases, with 12 bases left between them. The CDR3 is 11 amino acids. CDR3 region: CASSTGLFLFF. DNA of the CDR3: TGTGCCAGCAGTACGGGCCTCTTTCTGTTTTTT.

The chain carries TRBV4-1 and TRBJ2-1; tentative D call: TRBD1 (6 bases). This CDR3 is 16 amino acids long. Germline V CDR1 and CDR2: MGHRA, YSYEKL. V lost 3 bases to trimming and J lost 9 bases, with 21 bases between them. This chain's CDR3 is CASSQGSGEPYSEQFF. The DNA for the CDR3 is TGCGCCAGCAGCCAGGGTTCAGGGGAGCCTTATAGTGAGCAGTTCTTC.

V usage is TRBV12-3 or TRBV12-4 and J usage is TRBJ2-1; D is undetermined. The CDR3 contains 16 residues. V lost 4 bases and J 0 bases, leaving 13 bases between the germline ends. The CDR3 loop is CASSSLLDSSYNEQFF. The DNA of the CDR3 is TGTGCCAGCAGTTCCCTATTGGATAGCTCCTACAATGAGCAGTTCTTC.

This clonotype was seen repeatedly, ten times or more. In nucleotides, the CDR3 is TGTGCCAGCAGCAAAGGGCCGAACACTGAAGCTTTCTTT. Amino acids: CASSKGPNTEAFF. The genes are TRBV21-1 and TRBJ1-1. TRBV21-1 is reported as a pseudogene. The CDR3 contains 13 residues.

In its sample, this clonotype was seen many times. CDR3 sequence (DNA): TGTGCCAGCAGCCTAGATAACCGGAGAGAGACCCAGTACTTC. It codes for CASSLDNRRETQYF. The chain has TRBV7-8 and TRBJ2-5; D not resolved. This CDR3 comprises 14 residues. Trimming took off 5 bases at V and 4 bases at J, with 14 bases between the two ends. CDR1 and CDR2 from the germline V gene are SGHVS and FQNEAQ. Variable domain in full (rest from reference TRBV7-8 and TRBJ2-5): GAGVSQSPRYKVAKRGQDVALRCDPISGHVSLFWYQQALGQGPEFLTYFQNEAQLDKSGLPSDRFFAERPEGSVSTLKIQRTQQEDSAVYLCASSLDNRRETQYFGPGTRLLVL.

This clonotype has at least ten counts. The J gene is TRBJ2-2, the V gene TRBV29-1, with 10 bases matching TRBD2. V lost 6 bases to trimming and J lost 3 bases; unmatched junction nucleotides: 10. The CDR3 runs 16 residues. Looked up from germline, CDR1 is SQVTM and CDR2 is ANQGSEA. The CDR3 region has the DNA TGCAGCGTGGAAAAGACTAGCGGGCTCCACACCGGGGAGCTGTTTTTT. Its translation: CSVEKTSGLHTGELFF.

This clonotype was recorded at least ten times. The genes are TRBV3-1 and TRBJ2-7, with D possibly TRBD2 on 6 matching bases. Germline CDR1 reads LGHDT; CDR2 reads YNNKEL (reference sequence). V lost 1 base to trimming and J lost 2 bases, with 12 bases between them. This CDR3 is built from 15 residues. The CDR3 DNA reads TGTGCCAGCAGCCAAGCCGGGACTCTGACCTACGAGCAGTACTTC. This codes for CASSQAGTLTYEQYF.